This T cell receptor beta chain was captured in a study of T-cell reconstitution after alpha-beta-depleted transplantation in children (TCRdb year 2016). For the wider study: Using TCR repertoire profiling, the study followed T-cell immune reconstitution in a quantitative way in children after TCRalphabeta/CD19-depleted allogeneic hematopoietic cell transplantation.

The label giving this sample's treatment or condition can be read as: allogeneic hematopoietic cell transplantation with graft depleted of TCRalphabeta T cells and CD19 B cells. TCRalphabeta/CD19-depleted allogeneic hematopoietic cell grafts were given to the transplant recipients, all of whom were children. Receptor amplification or capture employed PCR. The run used an Illumina HiSeq 2500. TCR libraries were prepared with molecular barcoding, using unique molecular identifiers to normalize TCRbeta repertoire quantification. TCRdb cleaned the public reads at Q25 with fastp, built clones with MiXCR and kept in-frame beta chains. Rows are unified per CDR3 protein, each entry keeping the most common DNA and genes. Recorded for this sample are hundreds of thousands of distinct CDR3 sequences; around 16% of them occurred a single time. 25% to 30% of the sample comes from the top ten. Paper-wide results and their limitations: In some patients, the high TCRbeta diversity seen at day 60 was put down to recipient T cells and intrathymic progenitors that had survived conditioning. The apparently early alphabetaT-cell count recovery about two months after transplant was reportedly dependent on only several hundred rapidly expanded clones derived from non-depleted graft cells. Over the following months the frequencies of hyperexpanded clones went down, and after one year T-cell counts and TCRbeta diversity were mostly credited to newly produced T cells.

CDR1 and CDR2, looked up from the germline V gene, are WSHSY and SAAADI. Trimming at the junction amounts to 6 bases on V and 7 bases on J, and the germline ends lie 13 bases apart. Its CDR3 holds 13 amino acids, cysteine through phenylalanine. The only DNA kept is the CDR3, 39 bases in frame from the first base. Comments on this clonotype: This clone's antigen is unknown. No qualities accompany the bases; no much larger clone lies one base away.

The rearrangement combines TRBV10-2 with TRBJ2-1; too little of a D gene remains to name it. Source: PBMCs, mostly from graft donor cells, taken 360 days after TCRalphabeta/CD19-depleted stem cell transplant. The sequence was collected from a boy less than two years old who had a stem cell transplant for Wiskott-Aldrich syndrome, so the T cells may come from the graft donor. The nucleotides read TGCGCCAGCAGCAAAGTAAAAAATAATGAGCAGTTCTTC. Translated, this is CASSKVKNNEQFF.